A single sample gave rise to the 15 T cell receptor beta chains below, sequenced in a study of identical twins. TCRdb analysed the 5' RACE reads with MiXCR anew, one entry per CDR3 protein. The sample carries about 500,000 distinct CDR3 sequences, more than 13% recorded once. The same data also went into a second study, on yellow fever vaccine responses in identical twins.

The sequencing input was CD4+ T cells sorted from blood. The source is a woman under 30 in good health.

The chain employs TRBV11-2 and TRBJ2-6; unclear D gene. This CDR3 is 15 amino acids long. Trimming took off 1 base at V and 4 bases at J, with 8 bases between the two ends. The germline V gene has CDR1 SGHAT and CDR2 FQNNGV. CDR3: CASSLGGTGANVLTF. As DNA, the CDR3 is TGTGCCAGCAGCTTAGGGGGTACCGGGGCCAACGTCCTGACTTTC.

The rearrangement uses TRBV2 and TRBJ2-2, with 9 bases fitting TRBD1. Trimming cost V 4 bases and J 2 bases; bases outside gene matches: 5. CDR3 length: 16 amino acids. Germline V CDR1 and CDR2: SNHLY, FYNNEI. The CDR3 reads CASSARDRVNTGELFF. DNA of the CDR3: TGTGCCAGCAGTGCCAGGGACAGGGTTAACACCGGGGAGCTGTTTTTT.

The chain carries TRBV18 and TRBJ2-5, with 11 nucleotides matching TRBD2. The CDR3 spans 15 residues. Germline trimming cut 2 bases from V and 7 bases from J; bases unmatched to any gene: 6. CDR1 and CDR2 (germline): KGHSH, LQKENI. CDR3 amino acids: CASSPGLAGDLTQYF. The CDR3 nucleotides are TGTGCCAGCTCACCAGGACTAGCGGGTGACCTGACCCAGTACTTC.

The sample holds a few counts of this clonotype. The chain uses TRBV29-1 and TRBJ2-7; 12 nucleotides agree with TRBD1. Trimming at V came to 1 base and at J to 4 bases, leaving 5 bases not matched to a gene. The CDR3 is 15 residues long. Germline V gene lookup returns CDR1 SQVTM and CDR2 ANQGSEA. The CDR3 DNA follows: TGCAGCGTTGAAGGTCCGGGACAGGGGGCTTACGAGCAGTACTTC. Its protein product is CSVEGPGQGAYEQYF.

This clonotype was counted many times. The V gene is TRBV29-1, the J gene TRBJ2-3; 9 bases map to TRBD1. CDR1 SQVTM and CDR2 ANQGSEA come from the germline V gene. J lost 2 bases, V lost 5 bases, and 5 bases had no gene match. The CDR3 contains 14 residues. CDR3 sequence reads: CSVTGTGFTDTQYF. CDR3 bases: TGCAGCGTTACAGGGACAGGGTTCACAGATACGCAGTATTTT.

This clonotype was counted ten times or more. The chain uses TRBV20-1 and TRBJ2-7; the match to TRBD2 covers 8 bases. The CDR3 spans 14 residues. CDR1 is DFQATT, CDR2 SNEGSKA, per germline (reference sequence). Trimming removed 5 bases from V and 5 bases from J; junction bases left unmatched: 11. CDR3 sequence: CSAPPGGFSNEQYF. The CDR3 region has the DNA TGCAGTGCTCCCCCGGGAGGGTTCTCGAACGAGCAGTACTTC.

The chain uses TRBV5-8 and TRBJ1-5; no firm D call. Germline lookup yields CDR1 SGHTS and CDR2 YDEGEE. V dropped 3 bases and J dropped 2 bases, with 12 bases sitting between them. The CDR3 runs 15 residues. The CDR3 sequence is CASSSGQRGNQPQHF. The CDR3 DNA reads TGTGCCAGCAGCTCGGGCCAGCGGGGCAATCAGCCCCAGCATTTT.

This clonotype was counted only a few times. The chain has TRBV6-1 and TRBJ2-6; D not resolved. Germline V gives CDR1 MNHNS, CDR2 SASEGT. This CDR3 is 17 amino acids long. Trimming shortened V by 1 base and J by 2 bases, and 12 bases separated the two germline ends. The CDR3 region has the DNA TGTGCCAGCAGTGAAGGTTGGGCCTTCGCTGGGGCCAACGTCCTGACTTTC. Its protein product is CASSEGWAFAGANVLTF.

The genes are TRBV2 and TRBJ2-3; D is perhaps TRBD2 (5 bases). The germline V gene has CDR1 SNHLY and CDR2 FYNNEI. The CDR3 is 16 residues long. Deletions cut 4 bases from V and 3 bases from J, with 17 bases between. CDR3 residues: CASSALGLGGTDTQYF. The CDR3 DNA sequence: TGTGCCAGCAGTGCCTTAGGGCTTGGAGGAACAGATACGCAGTATTTT.

This clonotype has a handful of counts. This CDR3 is CASSSGLGFNEKLFF. Here the CDR3 DNA reads TGTGCCAGCAGTTCCGGACTGGGATTTAATGAAAAACTGTTTTTT. The V and J genes are TRBV12-3 or TRBV12-4 and TRBJ1-4; D is ambiguous. V lost 4 bases and J 4 bases, leaving 13 bases between the germline ends. This CDR3 spans 15 amino acids.

The J gene is TRBJ2-2, the V gene TRBV6-2 or TRBV6-3; 12 nucleotides align to TRBD2. CDR3 size: 18 residues. The V and J ends lost 4 bases and 0 bases, in that order; junction bases with no gene match: 6. The V gene's germline CDR1 is MNHEY and CDR2 SVGEGT. The CDR3 DNA follows: TGTGCCAGCAGTTTTCCGACTAGCGGGAGCCCGAACACCGGGGAGCTGTTTTTT. Residues: CASSFPTSGSPNTGELFF.

The chain couples TRBV18 to TRBJ2-3; D perhaps matches TRBD1 (6 bases). Germline loops: CDR1 KGHSH, CDR2 LQKENI. The CDR3 loop spans 14 amino acids. V was pared by 5 bases and J by 2 bases, with 11 bases between. CDR3 nucleotide sequence: TGTGCCAGCTCAACAGGACAGATCACAGATACGCAGTATTTT. This gives the protein CASSTGQITDTQYF.

This clonotype was seen more than once but under ten times. V usage is TRBV20-1 and J usage is TRBJ2-7, with D maybe TRBD2 (5 bases). Germline-derived CDR1 and CDR2 are DFQATT and SNEGSKA (reference sequence). The germline V and J ends were trimmed by 6 bases and 2 bases, with 11 bases remaining between them. The CDR3 runs 12 residues. Here the CDR3 reads CSAQTRTYEQYF. Here the CDR3 DNA reads TGCAGTGCGCAAACTAGGACCTACGAGCAGTACTTC.

Only a few counts were recorded for this clonotype. The chain has TRBV5-5 and TRBJ1-5; 8 bases fit TRBD1. The germline gives CDR1 SGHKS, CDR2 YYEKEE (reference sequence). The CDR3 sequence is 15 residues long. V shed 4 bases, J shed 5 bases, and the junction held 8 bases outside the gene matches. The CDR3 spells CASSPTTGDHQPQHF. CDR3 sequence (DNA): TGTGCCAGCAGCCCAACGACAGGGGATCATCAGCCCCAGCATTTT.

This clonotype was seen only a few times. The chain has TRBV7-2 and TRBJ2-7; D may be TRBD1 (6 bases). CDR1 and CDR2 from the germline V gene are SGHTA and FQGNSA. V lost 5 bases to trimming and J lost 2 bases, with 16 bases between them. The CDR3 runs to 15 residues. CDR3 in amino acids: CASSVNRDPPYEQYF. The DNA for the CDR3 is TGTGCCAGCAGCGTAAACAGGGATCCTCCCTACGAGCAGTACTTC.